One and the same sample provided the 6 T cell receptor beta chains below, sequenced in a study of tumor-infiltrating lymphocytes in primary liver carcinoma. Joint extraction of RNA and DNA used about 17-33 mg of bulk tissue that was unsorted. Researchers generated TCR beta cDNA from 500 ng of total RNA, relying on a constant-region primer. Three nested multiplex PCR rounds, a slightly modified ARM-PCR method, built the TCR beta libraries. Forward primers for TRBV1-TRBV30 and a C-beta reverse primer served the first two PCR rounds, at around 9 cycles each. TCRdb used MiXCR to reprocess the multiplex PCR reads, holding one entry per CDR3 protein. Among approximately 92,000 distinct CDR3 sequences listed, over 55% were seen once. Sequencing used liver tumor tissue from sampling region 5. Subset described: tumor region T5, tumor centre. These receptors were obtained from a woman aged 55 to 70 with primary liver carcinoma and hepatitis B virus infection.

This clonotype has a count of ten or more. CDR3 residues: CAIGGTSGRLKGNEQFF. The DNA for the CDR3 is TGTGCCATCGGTGGGACTAGCGGGAGGTTAAAAGGGAATGAGCAGTTCTTC. The V call is TRBV10-3, the J call TRBJ2-1; 15 bases match TRBD2. The V gene end was trimmed by 8 bases and the J gene end by 7 bases; junction bases not matched to a gene: 12. The CDR3 has 17 amino acids. CDR1 ENHRY and CDR2 SYGVKD come from the germline V gene.

CDR3 sequence reads: CASSMDRGVSPLHF. In DNA, the CDR3 is TGTGCCAGCAGTATGGACAGGGGCGTATCACCCCTCCACTTT. The chain is built from TRBV11-3 and TRBJ1-6; 9 bases align to TRBD1. The germline gives CDR1 SGHNT, CDR2 YENEEA. Trimming cost V 6 bases and J 10 bases; bases outside gene matches: 7. This CDR3 spans 14 amino acids.

A remark on this clonotype: Compared with germline, one end of the junction differs, possibly owing to a read error. This sequence joins TRBV28 and TRBJ2-1, with 11 bases identical to TRBD2. CDR1 MDHEN and CDR2 SYDVKM come from the germline V gene. The CDR3 is 16 residues long. The CDR3, as DNA: TGTGCCAGGAGTTTCTTGACTAGCGGGAACTACAATGAGCAATTCTTC. Its protein product is CARSFLTSGNYNEQFF.

As for this clonotype: One base away lies a much larger clone, so this may be a sequencing read error. The V gene is TRBV14, the J gene TRBJ2-3; weak D call: TRBD2 (5 bases). The V end was cut by 1 base, the J end by 1 base, with 12 bases between. The CDR3 is 16 amino acids. The V gene's germline CDR1 is SGHDN and CDR2 FVKESK. CDR3 in amino acids: CASSQVPGKGTDTQYF. CDR3 nucleotides: TGTGCCAGCAGCCAAGTCCCGGGGAAGGGCACAGATACGCAGTATTTT.

The sample holds many counts of this clonotype. Here the CDR3 DNA reads TGTGCCAGCAGACCGGGACAGCAGAATTCACCCCTCCACTTT. It translates to CASRPGQQNSPLHF. V and J are TRBV12-3 or TRBV12-4 and TRBJ1-6; 7 bases agree with TRBD1. The CDR3 length is 14 residues. Trimming at V came to 6 bases and at J to 7 bases, leaving 6 bases not matched to a gene.

The sample holds many counts of this clonotype. This rearrangement joins TRBV4-1 to TRBJ1-3; no reliable D call. From germline, CDR1 is MGHRA and CDR2 YSYEKL. This CDR3 is 16 amino acids long. The V end lost 0 bases, the J end lost 4 bases, and 13 bases lay between the germline ends. The CDR3: CASSQEDSSGGNTIYF. The CDR3 DNA sequence: TGCGCCAGCAGCCAAGAAGACTCCTCCGGCGGAAACACCATATATTTT.